These 27 T cell receptor beta chains were sequenced from one sample in a study of cytomegalovirus exposure and HLA in healthy donors. A multiplex PCR was run with 60 Vbeta primers and 13 Jbeta primers. Clones were sequenced by immunoSEQ multiplex PCR, and TCRdb holds only the in-frame ones, with some missing. The sample includes about 230,000 clones, roughly 89% seen only once; the top ten take about 1%. The sequencing input was PBMCs. Receptor source: a woman in her late teens or twenties in good health and CMV-seronegative.

This clone is a singleton in its sample. The chain links TRBV19 to TRBJ1-3; D is unclear. From germline, CDR1 is LNHDA and CDR2 SQIVND (reference sequence). This CDR3 comprises 15 residues. Trimming shortened V by 6 bases and J by 3 bases, and 15 bases separated the two germline ends. The CDR3 nucleotides are TGTGCCAGTAGCTCAATTCTGCGATATGGAAACACCATATATTTT. This codes for CASSSILRYGNTIYF.

The V call is TRBV6-4, the J call TRBJ2-7; possible D gene TRBD2, 5 bases. Germline CDR1 is MRHNA and CDR2 is SNTAGT. V lost 11 bases, J lost 4 bases, and 18 bases lay in between. CDR3 length: 13 amino acids. The CDR3 DNA reads as TGTGCCGCCGCGTGGCAGGAGGTATACGAGCAGTACTTC. Translating gives CAAAWQEVYEQYF.

To note about this clone: The same CDR3 is also encoded by other DNA sequences in this sample. The chain recombines TRBV19 with TRBJ1-1; 9 nucleotides line up with TRBD1. Germline loops: CDR1 LNHDA, CDR2 SQIVND (reference sequence). V was clipped by 4 bases and J by 0 bases; unmatched bases: 9. This CDR3 contains 17 residues. This CDR3 is CASSKGQGRGVNTEAFF. The CDR3 DNA follows: TGTGCCAGTAGTAAGGGACAGGGACGGGGCGTGAACACTGAAGCTTTCTTT. Looking up the rest from reference TRBV19 and TRBJ1-1 gives the full variable domain: DGGITQSPKYLFRKEGQNVTLSCEQNLNHDAMYWYRQDPGQGLRLIYYSQIVNDFQKGDIAEGYSVSREKKESFPLTVTSAQKNPTAFYLCASSKGQGRGVNTEAFFGQGTRLTVV.

CDR3 region: CSGHSGSGADTQYF. In DNA, the CDR3 is TGCAGCGGCCATAGCGGGAGTGGCGCAGATACGCAGTATTTT. The chain uses TRBV29-1 and TRBJ2-3; TRBD2 matches at 9 bases. Looked up from germline, CDR1 is SQVTM and CDR2 is ANQGSEA. The J segment lost 4 bases and the V segment lost 7 bases, leaving 9 bases of the junction unmatched. The CDR3 spans 14 residues.

CDR3 loop: CASSSGTSGSSQYF. Here the CDR3 DNA reads TGTGCCAGCAGCTCAGGGACTAGCGGGAGTAGTCAGTACTTC. The V and J genes are TRBV11-3 and TRBJ2-4; 14 nucleotides agree with TRBD2. The CDR3 runs 14 residues. Germline-derived CDR1 and CDR2 are SGHNT and YENEEA. The V gene end was trimmed by 4 bases and the J gene end by 12 bases; junction bases not matched to a gene: 5.

This clone was counted once. This chain joins TRBV29-1 and TRBJ1-2; 7 positions match TRBD1. The ends lost 0 bases at V and 5 bases at J; junction bases unmatched: 6. The CDR3 sequence is 14 residues long. Germline-derived CDR1 and CDR2 are SQVTM and ANQGSEA. CDR3 in amino acids: CSVEDQETGYGYTF. For the CDR3, the DNA is TGCAGCGTTGAAGATCAGGAGACAGGGTATGGCTACACCTTC.

The chain carries TRBV5-1 and TRBJ2-5, with TRBD2 matching 9 bases. The assigned J gene may be wrong: the sequence end matches TRBJ2-7 better. There are 15 residues in the CDR3. CDR1 and CDR2 from the germline V gene are SGHRS and YFSETQ. CDR3 sequence: CASSPRGGRAYEQYF. In DNA form, the CDR3 reads TGCGCCAGCAGCCCGCGGGGGGGCAGAGCCTACGAGCAGTACTTC.

The chain combines TRBV21-1 with TRBJ1-6; the table names TRBD1, a call not compared with the DNA. TRBV21-1 corresponds to a pseudogene. The CDR3 has 13 amino acids. CDR3 nucleotide sequence: TGTCCCGATAGGGGGAATTCTAATTCACCCCTCCACTTT. It is translated as CPDRGNSNSPLHF.

The chain uses TRBV11-3 and TRBJ2-1; D gene ambiguous. The CDR3 totals 16 residues. Trimming stripped 2 bases from V and 8 bases from J, with 19 bases between. Germline CDR1 is SGHNT and CDR2 is YENEEA. CDR3 DNA: TGTGCCAGCAGCTTACGGCACCCCGCGGCCCTGGATGAGCAGTTCTTC. Translated, it gives CASSLRHPAALDEQFF.

The chain couples TRBV4-2 to TRBJ2-1; D may be TRBD1 (6 bases). V was trimmed by 0 bases and J by 1 base, leaving 7 bases between them. Germline V gene sequence: CDR1 LGHNA, CDR2 YNFKEQ. There are 15 residues in the CDR3. The CDR3 here is CASSQETGSYNEQFF. CDR3 nucleotides: TGTGCCAGCAGCCAAGAAACAGGGTCCTACAATGAGCAGTTCTTC.

The rearrangement uses TRBV7-2 and TRBJ1-5; 10 bases line up with TRBD1. With V trimmed by 6 bases and J by 5 bases, 7 bases remained unmatched. Germline V gene lookup returns CDR1 SGHTA and CDR2 FQGNSA. The CDR3 loop spans 15 amino acids. In DNA, the CDR3 is TGTGCCAGCAGACGGGACAGGGGAGGTTATCAGCCCCAGCATTTT. Translation: CASRRDRGGYQPQHF.

This chain uses TRBV4-1 with TRBJ1-2; possibly TRBD1 for D (5 bases). V was shortened by 1 base and J by 2 bases, with 8 bases between the two germline ends. Looked up from germline, CDR1 is MGHRA and CDR2 is YSYEKL. The CDR3 covers 14 residues. The CDR3 DNA follows: TGCGCCAGCAGCCAAGCAGGGCAGAACTATGGCTACACCTTC. This sequence encodes CASSQAGQNYGYTF.

The rearrangement links TRBV6-6 to TRBJ1-1; 10 bases align to TRBD1. The CDR3 covers 14 residues. In germline, CDR1 is MNHNY, CDR2 SVGAGI (reference sequence). V lost 7 bases and J lost 5; bases outside the gene matches: 7. CDR3 loop: CASTEGQGITEAFF. The DNA for the CDR3 is TGTGCCAGCACCGAGGGACAGGGGATAACTGAAGCTTTCTTT.

V and J are TRBV19 and TRBJ1-5; TRBD1 might be the D (6 bases). Germline-derived CDR1 and CDR2 are LNHDA and SQIVND (reference sequence). The CDR3 runs 16 residues. Deletions cut 3 bases from V and 0 bases from J, with 12 bases between. CDR3: CASSIGGHGSNQPQHF. The CDR3 bases are TGTGCCAGTAGTATCGGGGGGCACGGTAGCAATCAGCCCCAGCATTTT.

The CDR3 region is CATSRTGGTGELFF. The CDR3 nucleotides are TGTGCCACTTCCCGGACAGGGGGCACCGGGGAGCTGTTTTTT. The V and J genes are TRBV19 and TRBJ2-2, with TRBD1 matching over 10 bases. The germline gives CDR1 LNHDA, CDR2 SQIVND (reference sequence). This CDR3 is built from 14 residues. V was clipped by 10 bases and J by 4 bases; unmatched bases: 6.

The V and J genes are TRBV5-1 and TRBJ1-1; D is unclear. Germline assignment: CDR1 SGHRS and CDR2 YFSETQ. The CDR3 loop spans 14 amino acids. Trimming took off 0 bases at V and 6 bases at J, with 12 bases between the two ends. CDR3 residues: CASSLGRAGAEAFF. CDR3 bases: TGCGCCAGCAGCTTGGGAAGGGCCGGGGCTGAAGCTTTCTTT.

The chain combines TRBV5-1 with TRBJ2-3, with 10 bases identical to TRBD2. Germline assignment: CDR1 SGHRS and CDR2 YFSETQ. V lost 0 bases and J lost 2; bases outside the gene matches: 6. The CDR3 has 17 residues. Here the CDR3 DNA reads TGCGCCAGCAGCTTGGAATGGCTAGCGGGGGACACAGATACGCAGTATTTT. Its translation: CASSLEWLAGDTDTQYF.

The chain couples TRBV27 to TRBJ1-3; unclear D gene. Trimming removed 2 bases from V and 4 bases from J, with 6 bases in between. This CDR3 spans 13 amino acids. CDR1 and CDR2 from the germline V gene are MNHEY and SMNVEV (reference sequence). The CDR3 is CASSLREGNTIYF. The CDR3 DNA reads as TGTGCCAGCAGTTTACGGGAAGGAAACACCATATATTTT.

The chain employs TRBV15 and TRBJ2-3, with D possibly TRBD2 on 6 matching bases. With 5 bases removed from V and 2 bases from J, the gap between germline ends came to 8 bases. The CDR3 is 13 amino acids. Germline V gene sequence: CDR1 LNHNV, CDR2 YYDKDF (reference sequence). The CDR3 bases are TGTGCCACCAGCGTAGCGGTCACAGATACGCAGTATTTT. It encodes CATSVAVTDTQYF. Variable domain in full (rest from reference TRBV15 and TRBJ2-3): DAMVIQNPRYQVTQFGKPVTLSCSQTLNHNVMYWYQQKSSQAPKLLFHYYDKDFNNEADTPDNFQSRRPNTSFCFLDIRSPGLGDTAMYLCATSVAVTDTQYFGPGTRLTVL.

This chain joins TRBV27 and TRBJ2-1; TRBD1 agrees at 8 bases. Germline assignment: CDR1 MNHEY and CDR2 SMNVEV (reference sequence). After removal of 5 bases from V and 8 bases from J, the junction contained 8 bases not matched to a gene. This CDR3 region has 14 residues. DNA of the CDR3: TGTGCCAGCAGTCCGTCCACAGGGGGTCATGAGCAGTTCTTC. Protein: CASSPSTGGHEQFF.

This rearrangement joins TRBV19 to TRBJ2-3; 7 bases align to TRBD2. The CDR3 consists of 18 residues. The V and J ends lost 5 bases and 0 bases, in that order; junction bases with no gene match: 14. CDR1 LNHDA and CDR2 SQIVND come from the germline V gene (reference sequence). The CDR3 reads CASSPLPAGFPSTDTQYF. The CDR3 DNA follows: TGTGCCAGTAGTCCCCTCCCAGCGGGGTTTCCCAGCACAGATACGCAGTATTTT.

This clone showed up just once. V and J are TRBV13 and TRBJ1-2; 8 bases fit TRBD1. This CDR3 is built from 14 residues. Germline V gene sequence: CDR1 PRHDT, CDR2 FYEKMQ (reference sequence). V lost 5 bases to trimming and J lost 2 bases; unmatched junction nucleotides: 4. The CDR3 region has the DNA TGTGCCAGCAGCCTTCGACAGGGGAACTATGGCTACACCTTC. It specifies CASSLRQGNYGYTF.

A single count supports this clone. This sequence joins TRBV6-1 and TRBJ2-7; possibly TRBD2 for D (6 bases). V dropped 5 bases and J dropped 3 bases, with 11 bases sitting between them. CDR3 length: 13 amino acids. Germline V lookup: CDR1 MNHNS, CDR2 SASEGT. The CDR3 spells CASSPAGYYEQYF. The CDR3 nucleotides read TGTGCCAGCAGTCCAGCGGGTTACTACGAGCAGTACTTC.

The V and J genes are TRBV27 and TRBJ2-7; 11 bases fit TRBD2. The CDR3 is made up of 14 amino acids. V shed 6 bases, J shed 2 bases, and the junction held 3 bases outside the gene matches. Germline values: CDR1 MNHEY, CDR2 SMNVEV (reference sequence). The CDR3 sequence: CASRLAGGPYEQYF. CDR3 DNA: TGTGCCAGCAGGTTAGCGGGAGGGCCCTACGAGCAGTACTTC.

The CDR3 DNA reads TGTGCCAGCAGTGAAAAGCCACAGGTAACCTACGAGCAGTACTTC. Translating gives CASSEKPQVTYEQYF. The chain carries TRBV2 and TRBJ2-7, with D possibly matching TRBD1 (5 bases). This CDR3 has 15 amino acids. Trimming left V 2 bases short and J 2 bases short, with 13 bases between. Per germline, CDR1 SNHLY and CDR2 FYNNEI.

V gene TRBV19 combines with J gene TRBJ2-5; D is possibly TRBD1 (5 bases). Germline V gene lookup returns CDR1 LNHDA and CDR2 SQIVND (reference sequence). Trimming stripped 4 bases from V and 5 bases from J, with 23 bases between. The CDR3 sequence is 17 residues long. CDR3 in amino acids: CASSSVSRLGRAETQYF. The CDR3 nucleotides are TGTGCCAGTAGTAGCGTTTCCCGGTTGGGGCGCGCGGAGACCCAGTACTTC.

This chain uses TRBV2 with TRBJ2-7, with 7 nucleotides matching TRBD2. The CDR3 is 15 amino acids. With 4 bases clipped from V and 3 bases from J, the junction kept 9 bases outside the gene matches. CDR1 and CDR2 from the germline V gene are SNHLY and FYNNEI. This CDR3 reads CASSVEGGFYYEQYF. The CDR3 DNA is TGTGCCAGCAGTGTCGAGGGAGGGTTCTACTACGAGCAGTACTTC.